The rows below give T cell receptor beta chains drawn from one sample of a study of T cell responses to AZD1222 COVID-19 vaccine. Profiled with immunoSEQ multiplex PCR; TCRdb holds only in-frame clones, not every one. The sample contains about 120,000 clones, approximately 90% of which appear only once. Sample: peripheral blood, taken on day 0 of AZD1222 vaccination. The source of these receptors is an adult in good health. Both conserved end residues are part of each CDR3. A D gene is named only where the DNA matches it firmly. The size field is filled for only some rows; it gives once, few, many or a size class.

v_call,d_call,clone_size,j_call,cdr3_nt,cdr3_aa
TRBV5-8,.,.,TRBJ1-2,TGTGCCAGCAGCTTGGGCCAGCGGGGCTACACCTTC,CASSLGQRGYTF
TRBV30,.,.,TRBJ1-1,TGTGCCTGGAGTAAGGCGGGGAACACTGAAGCTTTCTTT,CAWSKAGNTEAFF
TRBV5-6,TRBD1,.,TRBJ1-5,TGTGCCAGCAGCCCGGGACAGGGTGGCGGTCAGCCCCAGCATTTT,CASSPGQGGGQPQHF
TRBV29-1,.,.,TRBJ2-6,TGCAAGGGAGTGATTCCAGCTGGGGCCAACGTCCTGACTTTC,CKGVIPAGANVLTF
TRBV2,TRBD1,.,TRBJ1-5,TGTGCCAGCAGTGGGACAGGGGGCGAGTTTGAGCCCCAGCATTTT,CASSGTGGEFEPQHF
TRBV3-1/TRBV3-2,.,.,TRBJ2-1,TGTGCCAGCAGCGATAGCGTTGGCTCCTACAATGAGCAGTTCTTC,CASSDSVGSYNEQFF
TRBV28,TRBD2,.,TRBJ2-7,TGTGCCAGCAGTTTATTGGCGGGGGGTTACGAGCAGTACTTC,CASSLLAGGYEQYF
TRBV11-2,.,once,TRBJ1-6,TGTGCCAGCAGTATCCGACAGAATAATTCACCCCTCCACTTT,CASSIRQNNSPLHF
TRBV24-1,.,.,TRBJ2-5,TGTGCCACCAGTGATCCTATAAGACCGGCTCAAGAGACCCAGTACTTC,CATSDPIRPAQETQYF
TRBV5-4,.,.,TRBJ2-1,TGTGCCAGCAGCTTCCCCCTTTCCTACAATGAGCAGTTCTTC,CASSFPLSYNEQFF
TRBV7-2,TRBD1,.,TRBJ1-1,TGTGCCAGCAGCCCCCAGGGGGGACGGCCGAACACTGAAGCTTTCTTT,CASSPQGGRPNTEAFF
TRBV18,TRBD1,.,TRBJ1-1,TGTGCCAGCTCCTTCGGACAGGGAAGAACTGAAGCTTTCTTT,CASSFGQGRTEAFF
TRBV10-1,TRBD1,once,TRBJ1-4,TGCGCCAGCAGTAAAGGGGGCCTCGATGAAAAACTGTTTTTT,CASSKGGLDEKLFF
TRBV28,TRBD1,few,TRBJ1-1,TGTGCCAGCAGTGCCGGACAGGGCATAACCGAATTGAACACTGAAGCTTTCTTT,CASSAGQGITELNTEAFF
TRBV10-3,.,.,TRBJ1-1,TGTGCCATCAGCAACGACATCAACACTGAAGCTTTCTTT,CAISNDINTEAFF